In this sample, the clone carrying this TCR beta chain is medium-sized. The data stem from a study of blood T cell repertoires in COVID-19. In the study overall: Sample material is recorded as cDNA or gDNA derived from T cells, B-cell-depleted T cells, or PBMCs.

The germline V gene encodes CDR1 SGHDT and CDR2 YYEEEE. V was cut by 6 bases and J by 4 bases, with 13 bases left in between. This CDR3 has 13 residues. Authors' methods: Quantification of nucleated cells was approximated via reference gene primer amplification. Clones were sequenced by immunoSEQ multiplex PCR, and TCRdb holds only the in-frame ones, with some missing. V and J calls and clone size are those listed in that table; D and trimming were worked out from the DNA. In the table there are around 25,000 clones, around 91% of which are singletons. The receptor was isolated from a woman aged 55-69 years with active COVID-19. The sequencing sample was made of peripheral blood. This sequence joins TRBV5-6 and TRBJ1-1; D might be TRBD1 (5 bases). CDR3 sequence: CASNPLGGTEAFF. CDR3 sequence (DNA): TGTGCCAGCAACCCTCTCGGGGGCACTGAAGCTTTCTTT.